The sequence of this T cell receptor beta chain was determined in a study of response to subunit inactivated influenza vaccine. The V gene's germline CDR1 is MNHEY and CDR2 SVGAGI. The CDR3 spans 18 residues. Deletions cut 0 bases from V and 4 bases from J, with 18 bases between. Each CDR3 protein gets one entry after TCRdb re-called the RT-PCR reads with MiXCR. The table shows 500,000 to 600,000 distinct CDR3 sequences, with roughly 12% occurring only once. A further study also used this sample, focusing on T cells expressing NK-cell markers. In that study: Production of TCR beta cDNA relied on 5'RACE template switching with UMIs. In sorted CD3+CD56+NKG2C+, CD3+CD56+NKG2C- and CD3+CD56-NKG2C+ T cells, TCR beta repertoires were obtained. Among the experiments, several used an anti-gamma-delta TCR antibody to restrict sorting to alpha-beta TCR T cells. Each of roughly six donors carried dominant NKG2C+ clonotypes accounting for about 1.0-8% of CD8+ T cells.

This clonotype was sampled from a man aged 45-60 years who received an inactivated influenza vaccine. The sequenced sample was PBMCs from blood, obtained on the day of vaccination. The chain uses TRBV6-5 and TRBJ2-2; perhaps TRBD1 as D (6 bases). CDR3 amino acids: CASSYSSPGAFFTGELFF. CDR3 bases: TGTGCCAGCAGTTACTCCTCTCCAGGGGCTTTTTTCACCGGGGAGCTGTTTTTT.